The 19 T cell receptor beta chains presented below share a single source sample, sequenced in a study of blood T cell repertoires in COVID-19. Repertoires were generated with immunoSEQ multiplex PCR, while TCRdb's copy carries only in-frame clones and drops some. The sample contains 300,000 to 350,000 clones, over 80% of which appear only once. The sequencing sample was made of peripheral blood. Every receptor here comes from a man in his thirties or forties with COVID-19, enrolled during active disease.

The gene calls are TRBV28 and TRBJ1-2; perhaps TRBD1 as D (6 bases). V gave up 3 bases and J gave up 8 bases, with 19 bases separating them. The CDR3 has 15 amino acids. Germline CDR1 and CDR2: MDHEN and SYDVKM. In DNA, the CDR3 is TGTGCCAGCAGTTTGACAACAGGGCGGAGAGAAGGCTACACCTTC. This codes for CASSLTTGRREGYTF.

This clone was picked up one time. This sequence joins TRBV7-8 and TRBJ2-7; 7 nucleotides match TRBD2. The CDR3 spans 15 residues. Germline trimming cut 5 bases from V and 6 bases from J; bases unmatched to any gene: 13. Germline CDR1 SGHVS, CDR2 FQNEAQ. Here the CDR3 DNA reads TGTGCCAGCAGCCCCCGGGGGGAGAGTTTTCTCGAGCAGTACTTC. Its protein is CASSPRGESFLEQYF.

The chain uses TRBV5-4 and TRBJ2-5; D uncertain. This CDR3 contains 14 residues. Trimming removed 5 bases from V and 4 bases from J, with 15 bases in between. Per the germline V gene, CDR1 is SGHNT and CDR2 is YYREEE (reference sequence). The CDR3 DNA reads TGTGCCAGCAGTTCGGTCGACTTGGGAGAGACCCAGTACTTC. Translated, it gives CASSSVDLGETQYF.

The chain employs TRBV9 and TRBJ2-1; TRBD1 matches at 10 bases. Unmatched junction bases numbered 5, after V lost 4 bases and J lost 1 base. There are 16 residues in the CDR3. Germline CDR1 reads SGDLS; CDR2 reads YYNGEE. The CDR3 is CASSSKGQGSYNEQFF. The CDR3 DNA sequence: TGTGCCAGCAGCTCCAAGGGACAGGGGTCCTACAATGAGCAGTTCTTC. The full variable domain, its missing parts supplied by reference TRBV9 and TRBJ2-1, is DSGVTQTPKHLITATGQRVTLRCSPRSGDLSVYWYQQSLDQGLQFLIQYYNGEERAKGNILERFSAQQFPDLHSELNLSSLELGDSALYFCASSSKGQGSYNEQFFGPGTRLTVL.

The V gene is TRBV27, the J gene TRBJ1-6; a weak D match, TRBD1 (5 bases). V dropped 3 bases and J dropped 2 bases, with 8 bases sitting between them. In germline, CDR1 is MNHEY, CDR2 SMNVEV (reference sequence). This CDR3 contains 15 residues. CDR3 in DNA: TGTGCCAGCAGTTTTGGGGGGACCTATAATTCACCCCTCCACTTT. It specifies CASSFGGTYNSPLHF.

V and J are TRBV25-1 and TRBJ2-7; 9 bases align to TRBD1. V dropped 6 bases and J dropped 0; count of bases not matched to a gene: 3. CDR1 is MGHDK, CDR2 SYGVNS, per germline. The CDR3 loop spans 14 amino acids. Here the CDR3 reads CASRTGGSSYEQYF. The CDR3 DNA reads as TGTGCCAGCAGGACAGGGGGTAGCTCCTACGAGCAGTACTTC.

V gene TRBV29-1 combines with J gene TRBJ2-7, with 14 positions matching TRBD2. Germline V lookup: CDR1 SQVTM, CDR2 ANQGSEA. There are 14 residues in the CDR3. Trimming at V came to 4 bases and at J to 3 bases, leaving 2 bases not matched to a gene. The CDR3 DNA reads TGCAGCGTTGGGGGACTAGCGGGAGTCTACGAGCAGTACTTC. Protein: CSVGGLAGVYEQYF.

The V and J genes are TRBV7-2 and TRBJ2-5; TRBD2 is a possible D gene (5 bases). Germline CDR1 and CDR2: SGHTA and FQGNSA. V lost 2 bases, J lost 1 base, and 11 bases lay in between. The CDR3 is made up of 15 amino acids. Here the CDR3 DNA reads TGTGCCAGCAGCTTATCCCCGGGGATCCAAGAGACCCAGTACTTC. It encodes CASSLSPGIQETQYF.

This chain links TRBV9 with TRBJ2-1; possibly TRBD1 for D (6 bases). Germline CDR1 reads SGDLS; CDR2 reads YYNGEE. Between the trimmed V and J ends, which lost 2 bases and 3 bases, there was a span of 15 bases. The CDR3 is made up of 16 amino acids. As DNA, the CDR3 is TGTGCCAGCAGCGTGACAGGTAATGTCGGCTACAATGAGCAGTTCTTC. Translated, it gives CASSVTGNVGYNEQFF.

The table lists this clone with a count of one. This chain uses TRBV27 with TRBJ2-5; TRBD2 aligns across 12 bases. The V segment lost 5 bases and the J segment 6 bases; nucleotides outside the gene matches: 10. The CDR3 sequence is 16 residues long. Germline V gene lookup returns CDR1 MNHEY and CDR2 SMNVEV (reference sequence). The CDR3 bases are TGTGCCAGCAGTAAAACCGTGGGACTAGCGGGCCAGACCCAGTACTTC. Residues: CASSKTVGLAGQTQYF.

V gene TRBV24-1 combines with J gene TRBJ1-2; a weak D match, TRBD1 (5 bases). The germline V and J ends were trimmed by 4 bases and 7 bases, with 21 bases remaining between them. From germline, CDR1 is KGHDR and CDR2 SFDVKD. CDR3 size: 16 residues. The CDR3 DNA is TGTGCCACCAGTGAGTCCGGGACTTACTCTGACCGTGGCTACACCTTC. Protein sequence: CATSESGTYSDRGYTF.

The chain carries TRBV7-9 and TRBJ1-2, with a weak D call TRBD1 (6 bases). The germline V gene encodes CDR1 SEHNR and CDR2 FQNEAQ (reference sequence). This CDR3 contains 17 residues. V lost 1 base, J lost 0 bases, and 15 bases lay in between. The CDR3 DNA reads TGTGCCAGCAGCTTAGACCCCGGGACAACCTCTAACTATGGCTACACCTTC. It is translated as CASSLDPGTTSNYGYTF.

This chain joins TRBV11-2 and TRBJ2-2; 7 bases agree with TRBD1. The trim removed 5 bases at V and 0 bases at J, leaving 9 bases unmatched. CDR1 SGHAT and CDR2 FQNNGV come from the germline V gene. The CDR3 has 17 amino acids. The CDR3 here is CASSRLGGGSNTGELFF. In DNA, the CDR3 is TGTGCCAGCAGCCGCCTAGGGGGCGGGTCGAACACCGGGGAGCTGTTTTTT.

The rearrangement joins TRBV7-8 to TRBJ2-1; possibly TRBD2 for D (6 bases). Looked up from germline, CDR1 is SGHVS and CDR2 is FQNEAQ. CDR3 size: 19 residues. Trimming shortened V by 1 base and J by 3 bases, and 22 bases separated the two germline ends. Here the CDR3 DNA reads TGTGCCAGCAGCTTAGACTTAACGACTATTAGCGGTTTCTACAATGAGCAGTTCTTC. Its protein product is CASSLDLTTISGFYNEQFF. Complete variable domain (other parts from reference TRBV7-8 and TRBJ2-1): GAGVSQSPRYKVAKRGQDVALRCDPISGHVSLFWYQQALGQGPEFLTYFQNEAQLDKSGLPSDRFFAERPEGSVSTLKIQRTQQEDSAVYLCASSLDLTTISGFYNEQFFGPGTRLTVL.

V gene TRBV5-1 combines with J gene TRBJ2-7, with D maybe TRBD2 (6 bases). The CDR3 consists of 14 residues. Trimming left V 3 bases short and J 3 bases short, with 13 bases between. Per the germline V gene, CDR1 is SGHRS and CDR2 is YFSETQ. The DNA for the CDR3 is TGCGCCAGCAGCTCCACCACTAGCAGCTACGAGCAGTACTTC. It is translated as CASSSTTSSYEQYF.

The chain uses TRBV6-2 or TRBV6-3 and TRBJ2-1, with 8 bases matching TRBD1. J gave up 6 bases and V 6 bases, and 10 bases lay outside the gene matches. The CDR3 loop spans 15 amino acids. Germline values: CDR1 MNHEY, CDR2 SVGEGT. The CDR3 loop reads CASSSDRAYGNEQFF. The DNA of the CDR3 is TGTGCCAGCAGCTCGGACAGGGCTTATGGCAATGAGCAGTTCTTC.

The CDR3 DNA is TGTGCCACCAGCAGAGGGGGGGGTAATTCACCCCTCCACTTT. It encodes CATSRGGGNSPLHF. The V and J genes are TRBV15 and TRBJ1-6, with TRBD1 as a possible D gene (5 bases). Trimming took off 1 base at V and 6 bases at J, with 7 bases between the two ends. Germline values: CDR1 LNHNV, CDR2 YYDKDF (reference sequence). The CDR3 is 14 residues long.

The genes are TRBV2 and TRBJ1-1; TRBD1 aligns across 7 bases. V lost 6 bases to trimming and J lost 7 bases; unmatched junction nucleotides: 11. CDR3 size: 14 residues. CDR1 and CDR2 (germline): SNHLY, FYNNEI. In DNA, the CDR3 is TGTGCCAGCAGGGTGACAGGGACGAACTTTGAAGCTTTCTTT. Translation gives CASRVTGTNFEAFF. Full variable domain (outside the CDR3, taken from reference TRBV2 and TRBJ1-1): EPEVTQTPSHQVTQMGQEVILRCVPISNHLYFYWYRQILGQKVEFLVSFYNNEISEKSEIFDDQFSVERPDGSNFTLKIRSTKLEDSAMYFCASRVTGTNFEAFFGQGTRLTVV.

This clone was detected only once. For the CDR3, the DNA is TGTGCCAGCAGTGAGTTCGGGGTGCAGAACACTGAAGCTTTCTTT. It encodes CASSEFGVQNTEAFF. The rearrangement uses TRBV2 and TRBJ1-1, with D hard to call. CDR1 is SNHLY, CDR2 FYNNEI, per germline. Trimming removed 3 bases at V and 1 base at J, with 12 bases between. The CDR3 runs 15 residues.